The clone carrying this T cell receptor beta chain came up many times. Its cognate antigen is unknown. These data belong to a study of metastatic and nonmetastatic thyroid tumors. Study at large: Repertoires were compared across blood and tumor or nodule tissue from malignant and benign thyroid patients. Study conclusions and caveats: Within blood and tumor, benign nodules reportedly had significantly lower TCR beta diversity than malignant thyroid tumors did.

Each patient came to thyroid surgery without any prior treatment (of any kind). In the authors' methods: For papillary thyroid cancer, a distant-metastasis classifier was constructed from CDR3 differences observed across clinicopathological groups. MiXCR re-clonotyped the PCR reads for TCRdb. None of the V and J calls come from the authors' own analysis; TCRdb made them. The data hold about 92,000 clones, with 15% observed a single time. Trimming left V 1 base short and J 4 bases short, with 16 bases between. Looked up from germline, CDR1 is SGHTA and CDR2 is FQGTGA. The CDR3 is 16 residues long. This chain connects TRBV7-3 to TRBJ1-1, with D possibly TRBD1 on 6 matching bases. The sequencing sample was made of blood. The receptor was derived from a female donor with papillary thyroid cancer or a benign thyroid nodule (not recorded which). Some clones in this sample may be carry-over from other donors' samples. The CDR3 here is CASSLSPTGRTTEAFF. CDR3 DNA sequence: TGTGCCAGCAGCTTAAGTCCCACAGGGCGGACCACTGAAGCTTTCTTT.